This note documents a single T cell receptor (beta chain) sequence. The specificity of this receptor is unknown. Base-call qualities are not available, and no considerably larger clone is one nucleotide away. Libraries were built with the immunoSEQ multiplex PCR assay. In most patients, genomic DNA was isolated using the Qiagen DNeasy Blood and Tissue Kit and sent frozen to Adaptive Biotechnologies for TCR sequencing. Adaptive Biotechnologies carried out high-throughput TCR-beta CDR3 sequencing of genomic DNA for most patients. The paper's data handling went like this. Adaptive's ImmunoSEQ software was the source of the TCR sequencing data for 15 to 20 patients, while three other patients were processed with MiXCR and VDJtools. To correct CD4 versus CD8 sorting errors, any sequence found in both subsets at a frequency ratio below 5:1 was removed. CDR3 nucleotide sequences shared between donor and recipient were removed because the origin of such sequences could not be assigned. To be classed as alloreactive, a clone needed at least 2-fold expansion over unstimulated cells and a minimum CFSE-low frequency of 0.002% (template counts) or 0.001% (read counts). Clones were considered mappable if detected in sequenced pre-transplant spleen, lymph node, or MLR CFSE-low populations of the donor or recipient. The cumulative frequency of alloreactive clones was calculated as a percentage of all sequences, weighted by copy number. TCRdb took over this immuneACCESS table, retaining in-frame rearrangements with V and J assigned. Such tables are incomplete; in checked studies, under half of the missing clones stem from an unresolved V gene, and the remainder is unexplained. For V, J and clone size, that table is used; D and trimming come from the DNA. A total of more than 100,000 clones appear in this sample, approximately 95% of them only once. More than 0.09% of the sample is held by the ten biggest clonotypes.

The entry originates in a study of graft-versus-host responses after intestinal transplantation (dated by TCRdb to the early 2020s). With regard to the full study: Recipients received multivisceral, liver-intestinal, or isolated intestinal transplants. Anti-thymocyte globulin induction was given to all recipients, followed by maintenance tacrolimus and steroids for 2 to 4 years. After intestinal transplantation, graft-versus-host and host-versus-graft alloreactive T cell clones in the graft, circulation and bone marrow were tracked using bulk TCR-beta CDR3 sequencing. Alloreactive clones were identified by sequencing pre-transplant mixed lymphocyte reaction products and comparing them with unstimulated pre-transplant donor and recipient T cells. Of the 20 to 25 intestinal transplant recipients enrolled in the cohort, one of whom was a retransplant, a few patients without pretransplant specimens were excluded. A peak of at least 4% donor T cells among recipient peripheral blood mononuclear cells was the definition used for donor T cell macrochimerism. Rather than going through the commercial service, samples from a few later patients were sequenced in-house on an Illumina MiSeq and processed with MiXCR.

Spanning cysteine to phenylalanine, the CDR3 consists of 15 amino acids. The only DNA kept is the CDR3, 45 bases in frame from the first base. V has 6 bases trimmed and J has 9 bases trimmed; junction bases matching no gene number 11. According to the germline V gene, CDR1 reads MNHEY and CDR2 reads SVGAGI. Results and caveats for the whole study, not just this receptor: GvH clones were detected in recipient bone marrow, and some appeared earlier in ileal mucosa or blood, consistent with an intestinal mucosal origin. The conclusions were limited by the relatively low number and heterogeneity of the intestinal transplant patients. In the allografts of patients with donor T cell macrochimerism, GvH to HvG T cell clonal ratios were high. Early after transplant, peak levels of circulating GvH clones were found to be associated with declines in HvG clones.

The sample's time point label, decoded: cells obtained before transplantation from donor or recipient. CD3+CD4+ and CD3+CD8+ populations were FACS-sorted from unstimulated pre-transplant donor and recipient cells taken from spleen or lymph nodes. The sequence was obtained from a human donor who received an intestinal transplant. The sample was unstimulated CD4+ T cells sorted from spleen or lymph node cells, taken before intestinal transplant. The chain links TRBV6-5 with TRBJ2-1; 10 nucleotides in the junction match TRBD2. In nucleotides, the sequence is TGTGCCAGCAGGCTGGGACTAGCGCCAAGGGGTGAGCAGTTCTTC. This is translated as CASRLGLAPRGEQFF.